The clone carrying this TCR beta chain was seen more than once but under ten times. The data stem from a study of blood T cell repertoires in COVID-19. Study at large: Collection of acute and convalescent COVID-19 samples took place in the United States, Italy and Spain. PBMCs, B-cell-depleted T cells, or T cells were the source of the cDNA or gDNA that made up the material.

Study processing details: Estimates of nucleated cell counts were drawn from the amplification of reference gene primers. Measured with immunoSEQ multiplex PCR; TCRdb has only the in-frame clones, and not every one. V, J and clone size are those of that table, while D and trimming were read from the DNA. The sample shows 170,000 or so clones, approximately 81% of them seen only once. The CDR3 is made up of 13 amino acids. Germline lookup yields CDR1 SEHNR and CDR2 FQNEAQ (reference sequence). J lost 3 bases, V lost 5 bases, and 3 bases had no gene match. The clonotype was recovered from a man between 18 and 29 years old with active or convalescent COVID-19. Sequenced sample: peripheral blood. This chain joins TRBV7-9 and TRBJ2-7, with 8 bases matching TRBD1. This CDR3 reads CASSPGTGYEQYF. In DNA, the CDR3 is TGTGCCAGCAGCCCTGGGACAGGCTACGAGCAGTACTTC.